The 24 T cell receptor beta chains listed next were all sequenced from one sample in a study of Graves' ophthalmopathy and Graves' hyperthyroidism. As the template, RNA transcripts were used to amplify TCR beta CDR3 regions. Scientists carried out first-round RT-PCR using HTBI primers and then a second-round multiplex PCR. Using its own MiXCR run on the multiplex PCR reads, TCRdb lists one record per CDR3 protein. This sample has 40,000 or so distinct CDR3 sequences, with over 40% found just once. The sequenced sample consisted of peripheral blood. The receptors were gathered from an adult man with Graves' ophthalmopathy.

This clonotype is judged medium-sized. J is TRBJ1-2 and V is TRBV20-1; a weak D match, TRBD1 (5 bases). CDR3 length: 13 amino acids. With 8 bases removed from V and 5 bases from J, the gap between germline ends came to 18 bases. In germline, CDR1 is DFQATT, CDR2 SNEGSKA (reference sequence). The CDR3 DNA is TGCAGTCCGGACCGGGACGGGCCGTATGGCTACACCTTC. Translation: CSPDRDGPYGYTF.

The chain has TRBV19 and TRBJ1-1; D not resolved. CDR3 size: 14 residues. In germline, CDR1 is LNHDA, CDR2 SQIVND (reference sequence). Trimming removed 6 bases at V and 0 bases at J, with 11 bases between. The CDR3 bases are TGTGCCAGTAGCAAATATGCGATGAACACTGAAGCTTTCTTT. This translates into CASSKYAMNTEAFF.

CDR3 residues: CASSQISGALSYEQYF. The CDR3 region has the DNA TGTGCCAGCAGCCAAATCTCCGGGGCCCTCTCCTACGAGCAGTACTTC. The J gene is TRBJ2-7, the V gene TRBV3-1; either TRBD1 or TRBD2 may supply D (5 bases each). V was cut by 2 bases and J by 0 bases, with 14 bases left in between. This CDR3 has 16 amino acids. Germline loops: CDR1 LGHDT, CDR2 YNNKEL (reference sequence).

The chain carries TRBV20-1 and TRBJ2-3; TRBD2 matches at 8 bases. The V segment lost 4 bases and the J segment 0 bases; nucleotides outside the gene matches: 15. In germline, CDR1 is DFQATT, CDR2 SNEGSKA (reference sequence). The CDR3 consists of 18 residues. CDR3 in DNA: TGCAGTGCTAACCCGATCAGCGGGGGCCACACTAGCACAGATACGCAGTATTTT. Protein: CSANPISGGHTSTDTQYF.

This clonotype was recorded many times. CDR3 nucleotides: TGTGCCAGCAGTGAAGGGGCGGACTACAATGAGCAGTTCTTC. Amino acids: CASSEGADYNEQFF. The chain employs TRBV6-1 and TRBJ2-1; D remains ambiguous. Germline V gene sequence: CDR1 MNHNS, CDR2 SASEGT. With 1 base removed from V and 3 bases from J, the gap between germline ends came to 7 bases. The CDR3 contains 14 residues.

This clonotype has a count of ten or more. The chain uses TRBV5-8 and TRBJ1-2; D remains unclear. V gave up 4 bases and J gave up 2 bases, with 15 bases separating them. Looked up from germline, CDR1 is SGHTS and CDR2 is YDEGEE. This CDR3 comprises 15 residues. CDR3 DNA: TGTGCCAGCAGCATGATCGGACGGGAGAACTATGGCTACACCTTC. This sequence encodes CASSMIGRENYGYTF.

In its sample, this clonotype was seen many times. This chain links TRBV6-2 or TRBV6-3 with TRBJ1-1; D is uncertain. CDR1 is MNHEY, CDR2 SVGEGT, per germline. There are 15 residues in the CDR3. V gave up 0 bases and J gave up 2 bases, with 10 bases separating them. CDR3 loop: CASSYSRRTNTEAFF. The CDR3 DNA reads TGTGCCAGCAGTTACTCGCGCCGAACTAACACTGAAGCTTTCTTT.

This chain links TRBV19 with TRBJ2-7, with 10 bases fitting TRBD2. The CDR3 has 14 residues. Germline V lookup: CDR1 LNHDA, CDR2 SQIVND (reference sequence). The V and J ends lost 5 bases and 7 bases, in that order; junction bases with no gene match: 8. This chain's CDR3 is CASSPRLAGGEQYF. Written as DNA, the CDR3 is TGTGCCAGTAGTCCCAGGTTAGCGGGAGGTGAGCAGTACTTC.

This rearrangement joins TRBV20-1 to TRBJ2-7; D not resolved. Per the germline V gene, CDR1 is DFQATT and CDR2 is SNEGSKA (reference sequence). Trimming cost V 6 bases and J 0 bases, with 9 bases left between them. The CDR3 sequence is 12 residues long. This chain's CDR3 is CSAPPCSYEQYF. CDR3 coding DNA: TGCAGTGCACCTCCGTGCTCCTACGAGCAGTACTTC.

The rearrangement uses TRBV9 and TRBJ2-2; D is ambiguous. The germline V gene has CDR1 SGDLS and CDR2 YYNGEE. The CDR3 loop spans 14 amino acids. The V end was cut by 2 bases, the J end by 5 bases, with 10 bases between. The CDR3, as DNA: TGTGCCAGCAGCGTTGGGGTTTTGACCGGGGAGCTGTTTTTT. Translated, it gives CASSVGVLTGELFF.

This chain links TRBV9 with TRBJ1-1, with 9 bases matching TRBD1. The DNA end is more similar to TRBJ2-7, so the J call may be wrong. CDR1 is SGDLS and CDR2 is YYNGEE in the germline V gene. This CDR3 comprises 16 residues. CDR3 nucleotides: TGTGCCAGCAGCGTCTCAAGCCAGGGGACAGGGAACGAGCAGTACTTC. Translation gives CASSVSSQGTGNEQYF.

This chain joins TRBV29-1 and TRBJ2-5; no firm D call. The CDR3 totals 12 residues. V dropped 3 bases and J dropped 1 base, with 6 bases sitting between them. The germline gives CDR1 SQVTM, CDR2 ANQGSEA. The CDR3: CSVDHIQETQYF. DNA for the CDR3: TGCAGCGTTGACCACATCCAAGAGACCCAGTACTTC.

The CDR3 protein is CASRGWRSSAEKLFF. The CDR3 DNA is TGTGCCAGCAGGGGATGGCGGAGTAGTGCTGAAAAACTGTTTTTT. The V call is TRBV12-3 or TRBV12-4, the J call TRBJ1-4; D not certain. CDR3 length: 15 residues. V was pared by 6 bases and J by 7 bases, with 18 bases between.

V usage is TRBV5-4 and J usage is TRBJ2-7, with D perhaps matching TRBD1 (6 bases). This CDR3 comprises 14 residues. Germline V gene sequence: CDR1 SGHNT, CDR2 YYREEE (reference sequence). Trimming removed 0 bases from V and 8 bases from J, with 15 bases in between. CDR3 coding DNA: TGTGCCAGCAGCTTGGGGCAGGGGACCCACAAGCAGTACTTC. As protein: CASSLGQGTHKQYF.

The J gene is TRBJ1-1, the V gene TRBV20-1, with no clear D. The CDR3 loop spans 13 amino acids. Germline V gene sequence: CDR1 DFQATT, CDR2 SNEGSKA (reference sequence). The V end lost 3 bases, the J end lost 5 bases, and 13 bases lay between the germline ends. CDR3 region: CSASNGKFTEAFF. CDR3 nucleotide sequence: TGCAGTGCTAGTAATGGGAAATTTACTGAAGCTTTCTTT.

This chain joins TRBV20-1 and TRBJ1-1; perhaps TRBD1 as D (6 bases). CDR3 length: 14 residues. Trimming shortened V by 3 bases and J by 1 base, and 12 bases separated the two germline ends. Germline V gene data show CDR1 as DFQATT and CDR2 as SNEGSKA (reference sequence). CDR3 DNA sequence: TGCAGTGCTAGCCCCAAGACAGGGAACACTGAAGCTTTCTTT. It yields the protein CSASPKTGNTEAFF.

This clonotype was counted once. This chain uses TRBV10-1 with TRBJ2-5; 14 nucleotides align to TRBD2. With V trimmed by 0 bases and J by 3 bases, 3 bases remained unmatched. Germline V gene lookup returns CDR1 WNHNN and CDR2 SYGVQD (reference sequence). The CDR3 runs to 17 residues. As DNA, the CDR3 is TGCGCCAGCAGTGAGTCTCAGGGACTAGCGGGGGAAGAGACCCAGTACTTC. This gives the protein CASSESQGLAGEETQYF.

Remarks on this clonotype: The junction shows a germline mismatch at one end, possibly a read error. V is TRBV5-1 and J is TRBJ2-7, with 7 bases aligning to TRBD1. Germline CDR1 SGHRS, CDR2 YFSETQ. The CDR3 extends over 15 amino acids. CDR3 residues: CASSLRPGQSYKQYF. In DNA, the CDR3 is TGCGCCAGCAGCTTGAGACCGGGACAGTCCTACAAGCAGTACTTC. Together with reference TRBV5-1 and TRBJ2-7, the CDR3 gives the full variable domain: KAGVTQTPRYLIKTRGQQVTLSCSPISGHRSVSWYQQTPGQGLQFLFEYFSETQRNKGNFPGRFSGRQFSNSRSEMNVSTLELGDSALYLCASSLRPGQSYKQYFGPGTRLTVT.

The table lists this clonotype with many counts. The CDR3, as DNA: TGTGCCAGCAGCTCCGAACTGGGTAGCGGGGGGTGTCTTCGCGAGCAGTACGTC. Its translation is CASSSELGSGGCLREQYV. J is TRBJ2-7 and V is TRBV9; TRBD2 matches at 10 bases. The J segment lost 6 bases and the V segment lost 4 bases, leaving 19 bases of the junction unmatched. Per germline, CDR1 SGDLS and CDR2 YYNGEE. The CDR3 covers 18 residues.

This clonotype was detected ten times or more. The rearrangement joins TRBV7-8 to TRBJ2-1; D might be TRBD1 or TRBD2, each matching 6 bases. V was clipped by 5 bases and J by 0 bases, with 29 bases between them. The germline V gene encodes CDR1 SGHVS and CDR2 FQNEAQ. This CDR3 contains 21 residues. Written as DNA, the CDR3 is TGTGCCAGCAGCCCAGGATATAGGGGGGTTACAGGCAGAAGCTCCTACAATGAGCAGTTCTTC. Amino acid sequence: CASSPGYRGVTGRSSYNEQFF.

Many counts were recorded for this clonotype. The chain combines TRBV4-3 with TRBJ1-4; weak D call: TRBD1 (5 bases). The V and J ends lost 0 bases and 7 bases respectively, with 21 bases between them. This CDR3 is 18 amino acids long. CDR1 LGHNA and CDR2 YSLEER come from the germline V gene. The CDR3 here is CASSQDYGDGGMIEKLFF. Here the CDR3 DNA reads TGCGCCAGCAGCCAAGATTATGGGGACGGAGGGATGATTGAAAAACTGTTTTTT.

This chain joins TRBV6-5 and TRBJ2-7, with D maybe TRBD2 (7 bases). V lost 2 bases and J 7 bases, leaving 12 bases between the germline ends. This CDR3 contains 13 residues. Looked up from germline, CDR1 is MNHEY and CDR2 is SVGAGI. CDR3 amino acids: CASSYGGAGEQYF. CDR3 DNA sequence: TGTGCCAGCAGTTACGGGGGGGCAGGGGAGCAGTACTTC.

This clonotype was seen ten or more times. This CDR3 is CASSGTVTNYGYTF. The CDR3 nucleotides read TGTGCCAGCAGCGGGACAGTGACTAACTATGGCTACACCTTC. The chain combines TRBV3-1 with TRBJ1-2, with TRBD1 matching over 7 bases. CDR1 and CDR2 from the germline V gene are LGHDT and YNNKEL (reference sequence). The CDR3 extends over 14 amino acids. V trimming: 5 bases; J trimming: 0 bases; junction bases outside the gene matches: 3.

This clonotype was recorded many times. The genes are TRBV6-1 and TRBJ1-2; D gene uncertain. CDR1 is MNHNS, CDR2 SASEGT, per germline. The V and J ends lost 2 bases and 2 bases respectively, with 12 bases between them. The CDR3 consists of 15 residues. This chain's CDR3 is CASSERAGGNYGYTF. In nucleotides, the CDR3 is TGTGCCAGCAGTGAAAGGGCAGGAGGGAACTATGGCTACACCTTC.